This record concerns one TCR beta chain sequence. Original processing methods: Estimated nucleated cell counts came from reference gene primer amplification. Profiled with immunoSEQ multiplex PCR; TCRdb holds only in-frame clones, not every one. The DNA gave D and trimming, while V, J and clone size come from that table. The data hold roughly 240,000 clones, with about four fifths observed a single time. Participant-given clinical history determined each cohort assignment. Within the 2 weeks before study entry, each person in the exposed group met a COVID-19 case. This sample is part of a study of blood T cell repertoires in COVID-19. Study in general: From the United States, Italy and Spain came samples of acute and convalescent COVID-19.

This CDR3 has 15 amino acids. Losses at the gene ends were 0 bases for V and 4 bases for J; bases not matched to a gene: 4. Germline loops: CDR1 SGHRS, CDR2 YFSETQ. Sequencing used PBMCs or T cells enriched from blood (not recorded which). The clonotype comes from a woman aged 40 to 50 who had been exposed to COVID-19. V is TRBV5-1 and J is TRBJ1-1, with 9 positions matching TRBD1. CDR3 amino acids: CASSLDGTGSTEAFF. The CDR3 DNA is TGCGCCAGCAGCTTGGATGGGACAGGGTCCACTGAAGCTTTCTTT.